Below, 11 T cell receptor beta chains from the same sample are listed, as sequenced in a study of ipilimumab plus nivolumab after autologous stem cell transplantation. The repertoire was sequenced with immunoSEQ multiplex PCR; TCRdb's copy has only in-frame clones and lacks some. The sample includes 15,000 to 20,000 clones, approximately 79% of them seen just once. Sequenced here: PBMCs, sampled in a trial of ipilimumab plus nivolumab as post-transplant consolidation. These TCRs come from a male donor with diffuse large B-cell lymphoma.

The chain is built from TRBV9 and TRBJ1-3; D remains ambiguous. The CDR3 totals 16 residues. The V and J ends lost 0 bases and 0 bases respectively, with 10 bases between them. CDR1 and CDR2 from the germline V gene are SGDLS and YYNGEE. CDR3 amino acids: CASSVDPVLSGNTIYF. CDR3 in DNA: TGTGCCAGCAGCGTAGATCCCGTTCTCTCTGGAAACACCATATATTTT.

This chain uses TRBV25-1 with TRBJ1-1; D remains unclear. Germline values: CDR1 MGHDK, CDR2 SYGVNS. With 7 bases removed from V and 1 base from J, the gap between germline ends came to 10 bases. The CDR3 has 13 amino acids. The CDR3 nucleotides are TGTGCCAGCATGGCCCATCCGAACACTGAAGCTTTCTTT. As protein: CASMAHPNTEAFF.

In its sample, this clone is medium-sized (0.01 to 0.1%). This chain joins TRBV19 and TRBJ1-5, with D tentatively TRBD1 (6 bases). Trimming pared 2 bases from V and 7 bases from J, leaving 12 bases between. Germline assignment: CDR1 LNHDA and CDR2 SQIVND (reference sequence). The CDR3 totals 14 residues. In DNA, the CDR3 is TGTGCCAGTAGTATATCAGGGGAAAGGCAGCCCCAGCATTTT. Residues: CASSISGERQPQHF.

The chain joins TRBV7-3 to TRBJ2-1; TRBD2 matches 10 bases. The CDR3 covers 16 residues. Germline CDR1 reads SGHTA; CDR2 reads FQGTGA. The V gene end was trimmed by 4 bases and the J gene end by 8 bases; junction bases not matched to a gene: 11. The CDR3 reads CASSSPSGGLRDEQFF. For the CDR3, the DNA is TGTGCCAGCAGCTCCCCTAGCGGGGGCCTTAGAGATGAGCAGTTCTTC.

The V gene is TRBV18, the J gene TRBJ2-3; tentative D call: TRBD2 (6 bases). V lost 0 bases to trimming and J lost 0 bases, with 13 bases between them. This CDR3 contains 17 residues. Germline CDR1 reads KGHSH; CDR2 reads LQKENI. The CDR3 DNA reads TGTGCCAGCTCACCACCGATAGCGGCCACTAGCACAGATACGCAGTATTTT. Amino acid sequence: CASSPPIAATSTDTQYF.

This chain connects TRBV4-1 to TRBJ1-2; D is unclear. CDR1 is MGHRA, CDR2 YSYEKL, per germline. V gave up 3 bases and J gave up 2 bases, with 16 bases separating them. CDR3 size: 16 residues. The CDR3 DNA reads as TGCGCCAGCAGCCACCTCCGCGTGGGGTGGAACTATGGCTACACCTTC. Residues: CASSHLRVGWNYGYTF.

J is TRBJ2-5 and V is TRBV9, with 7 bases that match TRBD2. The germline V gene has CDR1 SGDLS and CDR2 YYNGEE. The CDR3 has 14 amino acids. The ends lost 5 bases at V and 5 bases at J; junction bases unmatched: 9. The CDR3 sequence is CASSRGEGRETQYF. In nucleotides, the CDR3 is TGTGCCAGCAGTAGAGGGGAGGGTAGGGAGACCCAGTACTTC.

The V gene is TRBV13, the J gene TRBJ2-5, with D possibly being TRBD1 or TRBD2 (6 bases each). Deletions cut 2 bases from V and 5 bases from J, with 12 bases between. From germline, CDR1 is PRHDT and CDR2 FYEKMQ (reference sequence). The CDR3 has 14 amino acids. The CDR3 nucleotides read TGTGCCAGCAGCTTAAGGAGGGGGAGCGAGACCCAGTACTTC. Amino acid sequence: CASSLRRGSETQYF. Filled out from reference TRBV13 and TRBJ2-5, the complete variable domain reads AAGVIQSPRHLIKEKRETATLKCYPIPRHDTVYWYQQGPGQDPQFLISFYEKMQSDKGSIPDRFSAQQFSDYHSELNMSSLELGDSALYFCASSLRRGSETQYFGPGTRLLVL.

The chain couples TRBV1 to TRBJ2-7; the D call in the table, TRBD1, was not verified against the DNA. TRBV1 is described as a pseudogene. The CDR3 runs 12 residues. The CDR3 sequence: CTSRQTGGEQYF. In DNA, the CDR3 is TGCACCAGCAGACAAACAGGGGGCGAGCAGTACTTC.

The rearrangement joins TRBV7-3 to TRBJ2-7; D perhaps matches TRBD2 (6 bases). Trimming stripped 5 bases from V and 6 bases from J, with 14 bases between. Germline assignment: CDR1 SGHTA and CDR2 FQGTGA. The CDR3 spans 13 residues. CDR3 amino acids: CASSQGRELEQYF. CDR3 coding DNA: TGTGCCAGCAGCCAGGGACGGGAGCTCGAGCAGTACTTC.

V usage is TRBV29-1 and J usage is TRBJ1-2; D gene ambiguous. The CDR3 sequence is 12 residues long. CDR1 SQVTM and CDR2 ANQGSEA come from the germline V gene. V was trimmed by 2 bases and J by 3 bases, leaving 7 bases between them. CDR3: CSVERDYYGYTF. The CDR3 DNA reads as TGCAGCGTTGAAAGGGATTACTATGGCTACACCTTC.